This entry is about one T cell receptor (beta chain). The table came from immunoSEQ multiplex PCR; TCRdb's copy has only in-frame clones and leaves some out. Of 25,000 to 30,000 clones in the sample, around 92% were seen once. The data originate from a study of blood T cell repertoires in COVID-19. Study details: From the United States, Italy and Spain came samples of acute and convalescent COVID-19. Sample material is recorded as cDNA or gDNA derived from T cells, B-cell-depleted T cells, or PBMCs.

V gave up 4 bases and J gave up 3 bases; unmatched junction bases: 3. Germline lookup yields CDR1 MDHEN and CDR2 SYDVKM. This CDR3 is built from 13 residues. This TCR derives from a human donor in a cohort sampled during active COVID-19. This chain joins TRBV28 and TRBJ2-7; 7 nucleotides match TRBD2. The sample comprised peripheral blood. The CDR3 here is CASSSLAVYEQYF. In DNA, the CDR3 is TGTGCCAGCAGTTCGCTAGCGGTCTACGAGCAGTACTTC.